A single count supports the clone carrying this T cell receptor (beta chain). The data were obtained in a study of OX40 agonist ivuxolimab in advanced cancers. The data were produced by immunoSEQ multiplex PCR, yet TCRdb's version contains in-frame clones alone and is incomplete. The sample holds some 62,000 clones, roughly nine tenths seen once. This receptor was identified in an adult with an advanced solid tumor such as melanoma, head and neck, liver or kidney cancer. This specimen was CD4+ or CD8+ T cells sorted from blood, taken in a trial of the OX40 agonist ivuxolimab.

The CDR3 loop is CASSERTGIYEQYF. Here the CDR3 DNA reads TGCGCCAGCAGTGAACGGACAGGGATATACGAGCAGTACTTC. The chain employs TRBV10-2 and TRBJ2-7; 8 nucleotides align to TRBD1. Germline CDR1 is WSHSY and CDR2 is SAAADI. The trim removed 3 bases at V and 4 bases at J, leaving 5 bases unmatched. The CDR3 is 14 residues long.